The following is a T cell receptor (beta chain) sequence with its context. The data originate from a study of blood T cell repertoires in COVID-19. Whole-study context: Researchers got acute and convalescent COVID-19 samples from the United States, Italy and Spain. Sample material is recorded as cDNA or gDNA derived from T cells, B-cell-depleted T cells, or PBMCs.

In the original workflow: Reference gene primer amplification gave nucleated cell count estimates. Clones were sequenced by immunoSEQ multiplex PCR, and TCRdb holds only the in-frame ones, with some missing. V, J and clone size derive from that table, while D and trimming were established from the DNA sequence. The repertoire holds nearly 110,000 clones, with 89% as singletons. The germline V gene encodes CDR1 LGHNA and CDR2 YSLEER. The CDR3 runs to 19 residues. V lost 1 base, J lost 3 bases, and 21 bases lay in between. This chain uses TRBV4-3 with TRBJ1-4; tentative D call: TRBD1 (5 bases). The clonotype originates from a man aged 35-49 years with active or convalescent COVID-19. Sequenced: peripheral blood. The CDR3 DNA is TGCGCCAGCAGCCAAGGGTTGGGACTCCGGACCGGACCTAATGAAAAACTGTTTTTT. Encoded protein: CASSQGLGLRTGPNEKLFF.